This is a list of T cell receptor beta chains from one sample in a study of T cells of healthy individuals. TCRdb passed the 5' RACE reads through MiXCR, listing each CDR3 protein once. In the table there are tens of thousands of distinct CDR3 sequences, roughly 14% of which are singletons. Every receptor here comes from a human donor in good health. The CDR3 runs from the conserved cysteine through the conserved F or W. A D gene is named only where the DNA matches it firmly. Clone size is given for some rows only: seen once, a few or many times, or a class if the clone is expanded.

V	size	J	D	DNA	CDR3
TRBV20-1	-	TRBJ2-7	-	TGCAGTGCTAGCCTGACGGGGGGCTCACGAAGCGAGCAGTACTTC	CSASLTGGSRSEQYF
TRBV2	-	TRBJ2-5	-	TGTGCCAGCGGCGTTCGACGGTACCAAGAGACCCAGTACTTC	CASGVRRYQETQYF
TRBV11-2	few	TRBJ2-1	-	TGTGCCAGCAGCCCCAAGGAGGGGAGAGGCCATGAGCAGTTCTTC	CASSPKEGRGHEQFF
TRBV4-1	few	TRBJ2-2	-	TGCGCCAGCAGCCACCCCCGACCCGTCACCGGGGAGCTGTTTTTT	CASSHPRPVTGELFF
TRBV24-1	many	TRBJ2-5	-	TGTGCCACCAGTGAGAACCGGGCCACAGGGCCTGAGACCCAGTACTTC	CATSENRATGPETQYF
TRBV13	few	TRBJ2-1	TRBD1	TGTGCCAGCAGCTACAGGGGGGTGAATGAGCAGTTCTTC	CASSYRGVNEQFF
TRBV2	many	TRBJ1-2	TRBD1	TGTGCCAGCAGTGAAGGACAGGGGTGGAATGGCTACACCTTC	CASSEGQGWNGYTF
TRBV19	many	TRBJ1-5	-	TGTGCCATAGCGGGAGGATACAATCAGCCCCAGCATTTT	CAIAGGYNQPQHF
TRBV6-2/TRBV6-3	-	TRBJ2-7	TRBD2	TGTGCCAGCAGCCTACAAGCGGGGGCATACGAGCAGTACTTC	CASSLQAGAYEQYF
TRBV28	many	TRBJ2-5	-	TGTGCCAGCAGTTTTGCGGACTACCTTCAAGAGACCCAGTACTTC	CASSFADYLQETQYF
TRBV20-1	-	TRBJ1-2	-	TGCAGTGCTATCCCGCTTTATGGCTACACCTTC	CSAIPLYGYTF
TRBV7-9	-	TRBJ2-1	-	TGTGCCAGCAGCTCCCCCGGTGGGGGACTGTTCTACAATGAGCAGTTCTTC	CASSSPGGGLFYNEQFF
TRBV6-1	many	TRBJ2-4	-	TGTGCCAGCATCGGTCGAGAGGGCAAAAACATTCAGTACTTC	CASIGREGKNIQYF
TRBV2	many	TRBJ1-1	-	TGTGCCAGCAGGCTAAGAGGTGGCGGGAATGAAGCTTTCTTT	CASRLRGGGNEAFF
TRBV9	-	TRBJ1-4	-	TGTGCCAGCAGCGTAGGGTCAGAGGGAAAACTGTTTTTT	CASSVGSEGKLFF
TRBV7-9	few	TRBJ2-5	-	TGTGCCAGCAGCACCTGGAGGGGAGGAGGCAGGGAGACCCAGTACTTC	CASSTWRGGGRETQYF
TRBV11-2	many	TRBJ2-3	-	TGTGCCAGCAGCTTATCAGATACGCAGTATTTT	CASSLSDTQYF
TRBV7-9	-	TRBJ1-4	-	TGTGCCAGCAGCTTGAGCAGGGATGAAAAACTGTTTTTT	CASSLSRDEKLFF
TRBV3-1	-	TRBJ1-1	-	TGTGCCAGCAGCCAAGTGCCCGACAGGACCGTGAACACTGAAGCTTTCTTT	CASSQVPDRTVNTEAFF
TRBV10-3	many	TRBJ1-5	-	TGTGCCATCGGCATCAGCAATCAGCCCCAGCATTTT	CAIGISNQPQHF
TRBV7-9	many	TRBJ2-3	TRBD1	TGTGCCAGCAGGTCCCCGGGACAGACATTGGGAGATACGCAGTATTTT	CASRSPGQTLGDTQYF
TRBV6-5	-	TRBJ1-2	-	TGTGCCAGCAGTTGGGACGGAGGCTCGGGGTATGGCTACACCTTC	CASSWDGGSGYGYTF
TRBV6-6	many	TRBJ2-7	-	TGTGCCAGCAGTTACGACAGTTCCTACGAGCAGTACTTC	CASSYDSSYEQYF
TRBV5-1	few	TRBJ2-7	TRBD1	TGCGCCAGCAGCTTGGGGACAGGGACCGCCTACGAGCAGTACTTC	CASSLGTGTAYEQYF
TRBV5-6	few	TRBJ1-2	TRBD1	TGTGCCAGCAGTGAGGCAGGGGGCTATGGCTACACCTTC	CASSEAGGYGYTF
TRBV6-1	-	TRBJ1-5	-	TGTGCCAGCAGTGAATTCCAGGGCGCGAATCAGCCCCAGCATTTT	CASSEFQGANQPQHF
TRBV7-2	few	TRBJ2-7	-	TGTGCCAGCAGCTTTAAAGGACTCAGCACCTACGAGCAGTACTTC	CASSFKGLSTYEQYF
TRBV9	-	TRBJ1-3	TRBD1	TGTGCCAGCAGCCCTACGACAGGGAGAGGAAACACCATATATTTT	CASSPTTGRGNTIYF
TRBV20-1	many	TRBJ2-3	-	TGCAGTGCTAGAGATCGGGCAGGCCCGCAGCTGAGGAAAGTCACAGATACGCAGTATTTT	CSARDRAGPQLRKVTDTQYF
TRBV15	-	TRBJ2-7	-	TGTGCCACCAGCAGAGATCTCCAGTACTCCTACGAGCAGTACTTC	CATSRDLQYSYEQYF
TRBV5-6	-	TRBJ2-7	-	TGTGCCAGCAGCTTGCTTTCCGGGACGCGCGAGCAGTACTTC	CASSLLSGTREQYF
TRBV20-1	-	TRBJ2-1	TRBD2	TGCAGTGCATTGACTAGCGGGGGTTACTCCTACAATGAGCAGTTCTTC	CSALTSGGYSYNEQFF
TRBV4-3	many	TRBJ2-1	-	TGCGCCAGCAGCAGCGACCAAGGACCACATAATTTGGGTGAGCAGTTCTTC	CASSSDQGPHNLGEQFF